This is a list of T cell receptor beta chains from one sample in a study of T cell responses to AZD1222 COVID-19 vaccine. Repertoires were generated with immunoSEQ multiplex PCR, while TCRdb's copy carries only in-frame clones and drops some. Of about 140,000 clones in the sample, around 90% were seen once. The sample was peripheral blood, taken 28 days after the second AZD1222 dose. The receptors come from an adult who received the AZD1222 COVID-19 vaccine. The CDR3 runs from the conserved cysteine through the conserved F or W.

TRBV28 CASSFSTTYEQYF
TRBV27 CASSSSGDPYEQYF
TRBV5-1 CASSLAGGQLTPLHF
TRBV11-1 CASRFRSGGPGNEQFF
TRBV6-6 CASSRGTRGNTGELFF
TRBV2 CASSTNRGGEQYF
TRBV2 CASRRRETGYGYTF
TRBV30 CAWSVSPSGSGYTF
TRBV28 CASSYGSNTIYF
TRBV28 CASSFRVVDSPLHF
TRBV4-2 CASSRGTSGGSDEQFF
TRBV2 CASRRQGEEKLFF
TRBV5-1 CASRLAPGNYEQYF
TRBV30 CAWKNSYEQYF
TRBV5-1 CASSPRVESTGELFF
TRBV3-1/TRBV3-2 CASSQDLGILDTQYF
TRBV9 CASSVRGNTEAFF
TRBV6-1 CASSEMASPPTDTQYF
TRBV19 CASSTVVGDYEQYF
TRBV4-1 CASSQEAGFAYEQYF
TRBV28 CASRMGGSNQPQHF
TRBV6-2/TRBV6-3 CASSWGWDRWDQPQHF
TRBV6-5 CASSYGGTGTEQYF
TRBV5-1 CASGAGRHSPLHF
TRBV10-2 CASRRAGGQGLSTDTQYF
TRBV28 CASRQFTYEQYF
TRBV24-1 CATSANYGYTF
TRBV24-1 CAVTGARGQEDTQYF
TRBV6-5 CASSYQGPLSEAFF